What follows is one T cell receptor beta chain and its context. This specimen comes from a study of T-cell reconstitution after alpha-beta-depleted transplantation in children. Using unique molecular identifiers, the investigators prepared the TCRbeta library. TCRdb ran MiXCR on the PCR reads and lists one entry per CDR3 protein. The sample has about 120,000 distinct CDR3 sequences, about a tenth seen once. CDR3 length: 17 residues. V was clipped by 4 bases and J by 8 bases; unmatched bases: 16. CDR1 and CDR2 (germline): SGDLS, YYNGEE. The clonotype was recovered from a boy between 2 and 10 years old with acute lymphoblastic leukemia, due to receive a stem cell transplant. The material sequenced was PBMCs, taken before TCRalphabeta/CD19-depleted stem cell transplant. This chain uses TRBV9 with TRBJ2-1; 9 bases agree with TRBD2. CDR3 amino acids: CASSPRLAANIEDEQFF. CDR3 bases: TGTGCCAGCAGCCCCCGACTAGCGGCCAACATTGAGGATGAGCAGTTCTTC. Combining the CDR3 with reference TRBV9 and TRBJ2-1 gives the whole variable domain DSGVTQTPKHLITATGQRVTLRCSPRSGDLSVYWYQQSLDQGLQFLIQYYNGEERAKGNILERFSAQQFPDLHSELNLSSLELGDSALYFCASSPRLAANIEDEQFFGPGTRLTVL.